This note documents a single T cell receptor (beta chain) sequence. What it binds is unknown. This sample stems from a study of response to subunit inactivated influenza vaccine. Points from the study as a whole: The authors put forward the suggestion that each seasonal influenza vaccination may bring in only a limited number of new T cells.

V shed 1 base and J 4 bases; nucleotides not matched to a gene: 6. CDR1 and CDR2 (germline): SGHRS, YFSETQ. The CDR3 extends over 15 amino acids. MiXCR, run by TCRdb on the RT-PCR reads, gives a single entry per CDR3 protein. The sample records about 830,000 distinct CDR3 sequences, less than 20% being singletons. The TCR originated in a man aged 45-60 years who received an inactivated influenza vaccine. Sequenced material: PBMCs from blood, taken around 5 days after vaccination. The chain carries TRBV5-1 and TRBJ2-3; TRBD2 matches 7 bases. The DNA for the CDR3 is TGCGCCAGCAGCTTGTATGGCGGGGGATCAGATACGCAGTATTTT. Translating gives CASSLYGGGSDTQYF.